A selection of T cell receptor beta chains follows, all from one sample in a study of cytomegalovirus exposure and HLA in healthy donors. Sequencing was performed with immunoSEQ multiplex PCR; in TCRdb, only in-frame clones are kept and a portion is missing. Among about 120,000 clones listed, over 65% were seen once. The sequenced sample was PBMCs. Receptors originate from a woman aged 25 to 45 in good health and CMV-seropositive. Both conserved end residues are part of each CDR3. Fields, in order: J gene, D gene, CDR3 length, clone size, V gene, CDR3 DNA, CDR3 protein. A D gene is named only where the DNA matches it firmly. Only part of the rows carry a size: once, few, many, or a class if the clone is expanded.

j_gene: TRBJ2-4
d_gene: TRBD2
len: 16
abundance: NA
v_gene: TRBV10-2
CDR3nt: TGCGCCAGCAGTCTGGCGGGGGGGCTGGGCAAAAACATTCAGTACTTC
CDR3aa: CASSLAGGLGKNIQYF

j_gene: TRBJ2-2
d_gene: NA
len: 13
abundance: NA
v_gene: TRBV30
CDR3nt: TGTGCCTGGAGTGTCTTGAACACCGGGGAGCTGTTTTTT
CDR3aa: CAWSVLNTGELFF

j_gene: TRBJ1-4
d_gene: NA
len: 17
abundance: NA
v_gene: TRBV7-9
CDR3nt: TGTTCCAGCAGCCCATCCGTCCAGTCTGCAACTAATGAAAAACTGTTTTTT
CDR3aa: CSSSPSVQSATNEKLFF

j_gene: TRBJ1-5
d_gene: TRBD1
len: 14
abundance: NA
v_gene: TRBV2
CDR3nt: TGTGCCAGCAGTGACAGGGGGCTGGCACAGCCCCAGCATTTT
CDR3aa: CASSDRGLAQPQHF

j_gene: TRBJ2-3
d_gene: TRBD2
len: 18
abundance: few
v_gene: TRBV28
CDR3nt: TGTGCCAGCAGTCTCCGTTTGGCTAGCGGGGGGGCTCCAGATACGCAGTATTTT
CDR3aa: CASSLRLASGGAPDTQYF

j_gene: TRBJ2-2
d_gene: NA
len: 16
abundance: NA
v_gene: TRBV5-4
CDR3nt: TGCGCCAGCAGCCAAGATCCCCCGGGGGACACCGGGGAGCTGTTTTTT
CDR3aa: CASSQDPPGDTGELFF

j_gene: TRBJ2-1
d_gene: TRBD2
len: 20
abundance: NA
v_gene: TRBV19
CDR3nt: TGTGCCAGTACCCCAACCGGGACTAGCGGTGGGGGCCCCCCCTACAATGAGCAGTTCTTC
CDR3aa: CASTPTGTSGGGPPYNEQFF

j_gene: TRBJ1-1
d_gene: NA
len: 15
abundance: NA
v_gene: TRBV5-4
CDR3nt: TGTGCCAGCAGCCCCGAGTGGGGCGCGAACACTGAAGCTTTCTTT
CDR3aa: CASSPEWGANTEAFF

j_gene: TRBJ2-5
d_gene: TRBD1
len: 14
abundance: NA
v_gene: TRBV6-5
CDR3nt: TGTGCCAGCAGCCGGAGACCAGGGGGCGAGACCCAGTACTTC
CDR3aa: CASSRRPGGETQYF

j_gene: TRBJ1-1
d_gene: NA
len: 13
abundance: once
v_gene: TRBV6-5
CDR3nt: TGTGCCAGCAGTTATCGGAGGAACACTGAAGCTTTCTTT
CDR3aa: CASSYRRNTEAFF

j_gene: TRBJ1-4
d_gene: NA
len: 15
abundance: once
v_gene: TRBV7-6
CDR3nt: TGTGCCAGCAGTCACGCCGATTCCGGGAATGAAAAACTGTTTTTT
CDR3aa: CASSHADSGNEKLFF

j_gene: TRBJ1-4
d_gene: TRBD1
len: 15
abundance: few
v_gene: TRBV7-2
CDR3nt: TGTGCCAGCAGCGCCCCCGGGACAGGGCCAGAAAAACTGTTTTTT
CDR3aa: CASSAPGTGPEKLFF

j_gene: TRBJ1-1
d_gene: NA
len: 10
abundance: NA
v_gene: TRBV6-1
CDR3nt: TGTGCCAGCAGGAGGACAGAAGCTTTCTTT
CDR3aa: CASRRTEAFF

j_gene: TRBJ1-3
d_gene: NA
len: 14
abundance: NA
v_gene: TRBV9
CDR3nt: TGTGCCAGCAGCGCCGGGACTATAAGAAACACCATATATTTT
CDR3aa: CASSAGTIRNTIYF

j_gene: TRBJ1-2
d_gene: NA
len: 13
abundance: few
v_gene: TRBV5-1
CDR3nt: TGCGCCAGCAGCTACGACGGCCAGGGAGGCTACACCTTC
CDR3aa: CASSYDGQGGYTF

j_gene: TRBJ2-5
d_gene: TRBD2
len: 15
abundance: NA
v_gene: TRBV11-1
CDR3nt: TGTGCCAGCAGCCTAACTAGCGGATACCAAGAGACCCAGTACTTC
CDR3aa: CASSLTSGYQETQYF

j_gene: TRBJ2-7
d_gene: NA
len: 10
abundance: few
v_gene: TRBV10-3
CDR3nt: TGTGCCATCGAGTTGGGCGAGCAGTACTTC
CDR3aa: CAIELGEQYF

j_gene: TRBJ2-5
d_gene: NA
len: 17
abundance: few
v_gene: TRBV4-1
CDR3nt: TGCGCCAGCAGCCAACCTGTGGGCGTGGGCTCGGGGGAGACCCAGTACTTC
CDR3aa: CASSQPVGVGSGETQYF

j_gene: TRBJ2-7
d_gene: TRBD1
len: 14
abundance: NA
v_gene: TRBV30
CDR3nt: TGTGCCTGGAGTGTGTTGACAGGGGGACGCGAGCAGTACTTC
CDR3aa: CAWSVLTGGREQYF

j_gene: TRBJ2-7
d_gene: NA
len: 12
abundance: NA
v_gene: TRBV4-2
CDR3nt: TGTGCCAGCAGCCAAAGCCCTCACGAGCAGTACTTC
CDR3aa: CASSQSPHEQYF

j_gene: TRBJ2-7
d_gene: TRBD1
len: 14
abundance: NA
v_gene: TRBV19
CDR3nt: TGTGCCAGTAGTATGGGGACAGACACCTACGAGCAGTACTTC
CDR3aa: CASSMGTDTYEQYF

j_gene: TRBJ2-2
d_gene: NA
len: 14
abundance: few
v_gene: TRBV27
CDR3nt: TGTGCCAGCAACTCCGGGATCCTAGCCGGGGAGCTGTTTTTT
CDR3aa: CASNSGILAGELFF

j_gene: TRBJ1-3
d_gene: NA
len: 16
abundance: few
v_gene: TRBV13
CDR3nt: TGTGCCAGCAGCGCCCGACAGCATTACTCTGGAAACACCATATATTTT
CDR3aa: CASSARQHYSGNTIYF